A selection of T cell receptor beta chains follows, all from one sample in a study of cytomegalovirus exposure and HLA in healthy donors. Here immunoSEQ multiplex PCR was the method, and the copy in TCRdb shows in-frame clones only, minus some. Of 120,000 to 150,000 clones in the sample, roughly 75% were seen once. Sample: PBMCs. The source of these receptors is a man in his forties in good health and CMV-seronegative. The CDR3 runs from the conserved cysteine through the conserved F or W. D genes are given only for firm matches. Clone size is given for some rows only: seen once, a few or many times, or a class if the clone is expanded.

V gene	D gene	clone size	J gene	CDR3 protein	CDR3 DNA
TRBV6-6	.	.	TRBJ1-4	CASSYSTGYEKLFF	TGTGCCAGCAGTTACTCAACAGGATATGAAAAACTGTTTTTT
TRBV6-6	.	.	TRBJ2-7	CASLPGGDRAHEQYF	TGTGCCAGCCTCCCCGGGGGGGACAGGGCCCACGAGCAGTACTTC
TRBV2	TRBD2	.	TRBJ2-1	CASSERDYPSYNEQFF	TGTGCCAGCAGTGAGAGGGACTACCCCTCCTACAATGAGCAGTTCTTC
TRBV11-1	.	.	TRBJ1-1	CASSMSPSNEAFF	TGTGCCAGCAGTATGAGTCCTTCGAATGAAGCTTTCTTT
TRBV6-6	TRBD1	.	TRBJ1-2	CASSAPDRGIVGYTF	TGTGCCAGCAGTGCTCCCGACAGGGGGATTGTAGGCTACACCTTC
TRBV5-1	TRBD2	.	TRBJ2-3	CASSPHGGATDTQYF	TGCGCCAGCAGCCCTCACGGGGGGGCCACAGATACGCAGTATTTT
TRBV5-1	.	.	TRBJ2-1	CASTGQSSSYNEQFF	TGCGCCAGCACGGGACAATCGAGCTCCTACAATGAGCAGTTCTTC
TRBV5-1	.	.	TRBJ2-5	CASRTLTGRKETQYF	TGCGCCAGCAGGACTTTAACAGGGCGAAAAGAGACCCAGTACTTC
TRBV6-6	.	few	TRBJ1-5	CASSWTSQNQPQHF	TGTGCCAGCAGTTGGACTTCCCAAAATCAGCCCCAGCATTTT
TRBV5-1	.	.	TRBJ1-4	CASSFKGADEKLFF	TGCGCCAGCAGCTTCAAAGGGGCAGATGAAAAACTGTTTTTT
TRBV28	.	once	TRBJ1-6	CASSLRGANNSPLHF	TGTGCCAGCAGTTTACGGGGGGCGAATAATTCACCCCTCCACTTT
TRBV6-5	.	few	TRBJ2-7	CASSHTGLNEQYF	TGTGCCAGCAGTCACACAGGGCTGAACGAGCAGTACTTC
TRBV2	TRBD1	.	TRBJ1-1	CASLTGPGQVQGDTEAFF	TGTGCCAGCCTTACAGGACCGGGACAGGTGCAAGGGGACACTGAAGCTTTCTTT